This T cell receptor (beta chain) was identified in a study of cytomegalovirus exposure and HLA in healthy donors. Regarding the study as a whole: In the analysis, some V segments, TRBV6-2 and TRBV6-3 included, were excluded as indistinguishable.

PCR used 60 Vbeta primers and 13 Jbeta primers. The assay was immunoSEQ multiplex PCR, and TCRdb's table has in-frame clones only and misses some. The sample shows under 70,000 clones, around 70% of them seen only once. This CDR3 has 13 residues. Germline V gene sequence: CDR1 SQVTM, CDR2 ANQGSEA. Trimming shortened V by 5 bases and J by 0 bases, and 10 bases separated the two germline ends. Regarding this clone: Its target is not known.

Sequenced: PBMCs. The chain joins TRBV29-1 to TRBJ1-1; D not resolved. This TCR derives from a woman aged 60 to 75 in good health and CMV-seropositive. CDR3: CSVSPIVNTEAFF. The CDR3 coding sequence is TGCAGCGTTTCCCCTATCGTGAACACTGAAGCTTTCTTT.